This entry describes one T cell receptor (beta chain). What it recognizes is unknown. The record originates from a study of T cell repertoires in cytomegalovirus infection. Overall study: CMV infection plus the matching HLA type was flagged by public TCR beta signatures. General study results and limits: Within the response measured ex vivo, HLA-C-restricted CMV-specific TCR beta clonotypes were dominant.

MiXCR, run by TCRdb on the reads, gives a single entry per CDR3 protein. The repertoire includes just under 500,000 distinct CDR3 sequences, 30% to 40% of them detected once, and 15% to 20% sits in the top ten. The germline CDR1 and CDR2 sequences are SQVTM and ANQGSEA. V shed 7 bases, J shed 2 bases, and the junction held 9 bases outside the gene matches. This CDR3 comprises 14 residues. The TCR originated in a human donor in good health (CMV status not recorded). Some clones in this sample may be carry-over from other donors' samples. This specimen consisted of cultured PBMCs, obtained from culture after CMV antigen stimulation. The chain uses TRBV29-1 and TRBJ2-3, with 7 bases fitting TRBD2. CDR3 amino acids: CSAQGRGNTDTQYF. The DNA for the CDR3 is TGCAGCGCCCAAGGGAGGGGAAACACAGATACGCAGTATTTT.